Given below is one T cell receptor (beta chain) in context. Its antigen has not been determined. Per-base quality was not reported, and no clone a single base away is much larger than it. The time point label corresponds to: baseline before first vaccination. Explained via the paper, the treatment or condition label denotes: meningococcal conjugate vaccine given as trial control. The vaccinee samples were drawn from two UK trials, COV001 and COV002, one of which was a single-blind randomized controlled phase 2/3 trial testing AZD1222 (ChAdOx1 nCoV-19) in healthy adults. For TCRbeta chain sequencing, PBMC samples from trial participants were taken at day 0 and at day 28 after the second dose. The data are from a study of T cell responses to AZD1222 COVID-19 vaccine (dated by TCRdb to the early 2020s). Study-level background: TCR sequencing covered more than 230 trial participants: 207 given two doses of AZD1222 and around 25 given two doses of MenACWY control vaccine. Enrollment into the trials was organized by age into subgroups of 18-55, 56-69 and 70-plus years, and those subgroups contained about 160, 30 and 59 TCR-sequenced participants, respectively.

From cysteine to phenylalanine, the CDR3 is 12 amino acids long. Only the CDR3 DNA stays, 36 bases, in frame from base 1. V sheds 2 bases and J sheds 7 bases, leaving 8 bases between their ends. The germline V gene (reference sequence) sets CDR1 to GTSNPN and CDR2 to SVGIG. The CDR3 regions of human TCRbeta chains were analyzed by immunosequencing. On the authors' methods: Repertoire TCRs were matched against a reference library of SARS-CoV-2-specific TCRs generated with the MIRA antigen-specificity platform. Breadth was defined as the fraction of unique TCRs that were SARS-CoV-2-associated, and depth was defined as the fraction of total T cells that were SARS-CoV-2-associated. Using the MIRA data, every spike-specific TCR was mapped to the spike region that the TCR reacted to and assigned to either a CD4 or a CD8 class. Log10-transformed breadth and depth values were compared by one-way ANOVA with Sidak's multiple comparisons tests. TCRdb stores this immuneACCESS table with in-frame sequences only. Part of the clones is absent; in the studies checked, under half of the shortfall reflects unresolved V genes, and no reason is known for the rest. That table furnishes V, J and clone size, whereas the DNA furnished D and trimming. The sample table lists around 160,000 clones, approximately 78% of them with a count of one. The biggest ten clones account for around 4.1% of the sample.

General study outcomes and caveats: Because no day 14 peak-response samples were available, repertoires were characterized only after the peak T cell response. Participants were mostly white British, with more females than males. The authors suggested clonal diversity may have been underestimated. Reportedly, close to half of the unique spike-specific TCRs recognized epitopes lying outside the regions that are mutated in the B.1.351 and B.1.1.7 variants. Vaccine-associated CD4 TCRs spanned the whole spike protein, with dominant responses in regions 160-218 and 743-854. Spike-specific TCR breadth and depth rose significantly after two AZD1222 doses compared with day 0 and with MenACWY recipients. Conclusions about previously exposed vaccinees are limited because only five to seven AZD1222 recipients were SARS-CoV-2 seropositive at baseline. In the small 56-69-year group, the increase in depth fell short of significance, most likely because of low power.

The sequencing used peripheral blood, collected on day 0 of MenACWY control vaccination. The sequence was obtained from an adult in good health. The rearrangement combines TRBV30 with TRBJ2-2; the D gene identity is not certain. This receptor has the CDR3 CAWSRQVGELFF. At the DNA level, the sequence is TGTGCCTGGAGTCGTCAGGTCGGGGAGCTGTTTTTT.